A selection of T cell receptor beta chains follows, all from one sample in a study of resident and recirculating memory T cells in vitiligo. Libraries were prepared by immunoSEQ multiplex PCR; TCRdb keeps only in-frame clonotypes and omits some of them. In the table there are 70,000 to 95,000 clones, about 90% of which are singletons. Sequencing was done on a sample of blood. Every receptor here comes from a male donor with vitiligo. Each CDR3 is given with its conserved first and last residue. A D gene is named only where the DNA matches it firmly. A row's size may be missing; if present it is once, few, many or a size class.

CDR3nt: TGTGCCAGCAGCGTAGTAACAGCGGGAGTTAACGAGCAGTACTTC
CDR3aa: CASSVVTAGVNEQYF
v_gene: TRBV9
abundance: -
d_gene: TRBD2
j_gene: TRBJ2-7

CDR3nt: TGTGCCAGCAGCACAGGGGGCATTACCGGGGAGCTGTTTTTT
CDR3aa: CASSTGGITGELFF
v_gene: TRBV7-2
abundance: -
d_gene: TRBD1
j_gene: TRBJ2-2

CDR3nt: TGTGCCAGCAATTCGGGACTCCGCTCCTACAATGAGCAGTTCTTC
CDR3aa: CASNSGLRSYNEQFF
v_gene: TRBV27
abundance: once
d_gene: -
j_gene: TRBJ2-1

CDR3nt: TGCGCCAGCAGCTTGGGAGCAGGGGAAATAGATACGCAGTATTTT
CDR3aa: CASSLGAGEIDTQYF
v_gene: TRBV5-1
abundance: -
d_gene: -
j_gene: TRBJ2-3

CDR3nt: TGTGCCAGCAGGGATACGGGACAGGGAATCCACGAGCAGTACTTC
CDR3aa: CASRDTGQGIHEQYF
v_gene: TRBV27
abundance: few
d_gene: TRBD1
j_gene: TRBJ2-7

CDR3nt: TGTGCCAGCAGCCATCTGGGGGGAGGGTTGTCCTTCAATGAGCAGTTCTTC
CDR3aa: CASSHLGGGLSFNEQFF
v_gene: TRBV7-9
abundance: -
d_gene: TRBD2
j_gene: TRBJ2-1

CDR3nt: TGTGCCTGGAGTGTCGGCCCCGGGTTATACAATGAGCAGTTCTTC
CDR3aa: CAWSVGPGLYNEQFF
v_gene: TRBV30
abundance: -
d_gene: -
j_gene: TRBJ2-1

CDR3nt: TGTGCCAGCAGCATACTAGCTGCGGGGGAAAATGAGCAGTTCTTC
CDR3aa: CASSILAAGENEQFF
v_gene: TRBV11-1
abundance: -
d_gene: TRBD2
j_gene: TRBJ2-1

CDR3nt: TGTGCCAGCAGCGTAGGGGGACTCCAATCCTACGAGCAGTACTTC
CDR3aa: CASSVGGLQSYEQYF
v_gene: TRBV9
abundance: -
d_gene: -
j_gene: TRBJ2-7

CDR3nt: TGTGCCAGCAGCTTAAGACAGGGGGCCAGCAATCAGCCCCAGCATTTT
CDR3aa: CASSLRQGASNQPQHF
v_gene: TRBV7-8
abundance: -
d_gene: TRBD1
j_gene: TRBJ1-5

CDR3nt: TGTGCCAGCAGCTTCAGATACGAGCAGTACTTC
CDR3aa: CASSFRYEQYF
v_gene: TRBV7-2
abundance: few
d_gene: -
j_gene: TRBJ2-7

CDR3nt: TGTGCCAGCAGCTTAGCGTGGCAGTCCGAGCAGTACTTC
CDR3aa: CASSLAWQSEQYF
v_gene: TRBV7-8
abundance: -
d_gene: -
j_gene: TRBJ2-7

CDR3nt: TGTGCCAGCAGGTCTCCGGGACTAGCGTCTGATACGCAGTATTTT
CDR3aa: CASRSPGLASDTQYF
v_gene: TRBV6-5
abundance: -
d_gene: TRBD2
j_gene: TRBJ2-3

CDR3nt: TGTGCCAGCAGTTTCGGCAGGGAAGGGGCCGGGGAGCTGTTTTTT
CDR3aa: CASSFGREGAGELFF
v_gene: TRBV27
abundance: -
d_gene: -
j_gene: TRBJ2-2

CDR3nt: TGTGCCAGCAGCGCAACAGGGGGCAGGCACACTGAAGCTTTCTTT
CDR3aa: CASSATGGRHTEAFF
v_gene: TRBV9
abundance: -
d_gene: TRBD1
j_gene: TRBJ1-1

CDR3nt: TGTGCCTGGAGTGGGATCCTTGCGGGGTCCAACTATGGCTACACCTTC
CDR3aa: CAWSGILAGSNYGYTF
v_gene: TRBV30
abundance: -
d_gene: -
j_gene: TRBJ1-2

CDR3nt: TGCGCCAGCAGCCAAGTTGGGCTAGCGGGCCCACGGGAGCAGTACTTC
CDR3aa: CASSQVGLAGPREQYF
v_gene: TRBV4-1
abundance: once
d_gene: TRBD2
j_gene: TRBJ2-7

CDR3nt: TGTGCCAGCAGCCGGGGGGGGGATGGCTACACCTTC
CDR3aa: CASSRGGDGYTF
v_gene: TRBV11-2
abundance: -
d_gene: -
j_gene: TRBJ1-2

CDR3nt: TGTGCCATCTCGGGACAGGGGTTCGATGGCTACACCTTC
CDR3aa: CAISGQGFDGYTF
v_gene: TRBV10-3
abundance: -
d_gene: TRBD1
j_gene: TRBJ1-2

CDR3nt: TGTGCCATCACCGACAGGGGAATGGAGCAGTTCTTC
CDR3aa: CAITDRGMEQFF
v_gene: TRBV10-3
abundance: -
d_gene: TRBD1
j_gene: TRBJ2-1

CDR3nt: TGTGCCAGCAGCCAAGGACAGGGGGCTGTAGAGACCCAGTACTTC
CDR3aa: CASSQGQGAVETQYF
v_gene: TRBV4-2
abundance: -
d_gene: TRBD1
j_gene: TRBJ2-5

CDR3nt: TGTGCCTGGAGTGTAGGGGCAGACTACGAGCAGTACTTC
CDR3aa: CAWSVGADYEQYF
v_gene: TRBV30
abundance: -
d_gene: -
j_gene: TRBJ2-7

CDR3nt: TGCGCCAGCACTACAGGGGACTCTGGGGCCAACGTCCTGACTTTC
CDR3aa: CASTTGDSGANVLTF
v_gene: TRBV5-1
abundance: -
d_gene: TRBD1
j_gene: TRBJ2-6

CDR3nt: TGTGCCAGCAGTGAATATGGGGGTAGCGGGGCCTCTTACGAGCAGTACTTC
CDR3aa: CASSEYGGSGASYEQYF
v_gene: TRBV25-1
abundance: -
d_gene: TRBD2
j_gene: TRBJ2-7

CDR3nt: TGTGCCACCAGCAGAGATGGTCGGGCTAGCGGGTGGGGCACAGATACGCAGTATTTT
CDR3aa: CATSRDGRASGWGTDTQYF
v_gene: TRBV15
abundance: -
d_gene: TRBD2
j_gene: TRBJ2-3

CDR3nt: TGCGCCAGCAGCCCGGGGGTATCCGGCGAGCAGTACTTC
CDR3aa: CASSPGVSGEQYF
v_gene: TRBV5-1
abundance: -
d_gene: -
j_gene: TRBJ2-7

CDR3nt: TGTGCCAGCAGTGAAACAGAAGACAGCAACTATGGCTACACCTTC
CDR3aa: CASSETEDSNYGYTF
v_gene: TRBV2
abundance: -
d_gene: -
j_gene: TRBJ1-2

CDR3nt: TGTGCCAGCAGTTCTGGTAACATGAACACTGAAGCTTTCTTT
CDR3aa: CASSSGNMNTEAFF
v_gene: TRBV28
abundance: -
d_gene: -
j_gene: TRBJ1-1

CDR3nt: TGTGCCAGCAGTTCGAGGACAGCCGGGCCGAGGGAGCAGTACTTC
CDR3aa: CASSSRTAGPREQYF
v_gene: TRBV27
abundance: -
d_gene: -
j_gene: TRBJ2-7

CDR3nt: TGTGCCAGCCATGGGGCACTAGCCAAAAACATTCAGTACTTC
CDR3aa: CASHGALAKNIQYF
v_gene: TRBV28
abundance: -
d_gene: -
j_gene: TRBJ2-4

CDR3nt: TGTGCCAGTGGTTCGGGGAACGACGAGCAGTACTTC
CDR3aa: CASGSGNDEQYF
v_gene: TRBV19
abundance: -
d_gene: -
j_gene: TRBJ2-7

CDR3nt: TGTGCCAGCTCACTAGACAGGGGTATAGCCAAAAACATTCAGTACTTC
CDR3aa: CASSLDRGIAKNIQYF
v_gene: TRBV18
abundance: -
d_gene: TRBD1
j_gene: TRBJ2-4

CDR3nt: TGTGCCAGCAGCTTATCTACGGACAATGAGCAGTTCTTC
CDR3aa: CASSLSTDNEQFF
v_gene: TRBV7-3
abundance: -
d_gene: -
j_gene: TRBJ2-1

CDR3nt: TGCGCCAGCAGCAACTTAGCGGCGGGAGACACAGATACGCAGTATTTT
CDR3aa: CASSNLAAGDTDTQYF
v_gene: TRBV4-1
abundance: -
d_gene: TRBD2
j_gene: TRBJ2-3

CDR3nt: TGTGCCACCACTGGTAGAGGAGCGGGTAATGAAAAACTGTTTTTT
CDR3aa: CATTGRGAGNEKLFF
v_gene: TRBV25-1
abundance: -
d_gene: -
j_gene: TRBJ1-4

CDR3nt: TGTGCCAGCAGTCCTGTTAGGACAGGTCTCCAAGAGACCCAGTACTTC
CDR3aa: CASSPVRTGLQETQYF
v_gene: TRBV28
abundance: -
d_gene: TRBD1
j_gene: TRBJ2-5

CDR3nt: TGTGCCAGCAGCTTAACTCTCCCCTACGAGCAGTACTTC
CDR3aa: CASSLTLPYEQYF
v_gene: TRBV7-9
abundance: -
d_gene: -
j_gene: TRBJ2-7

CDR3nt: TGTGCTAGTGGTTTGGGGCCCATGAACACTGAAGCTTTCTTT
CDR3aa: CASGLGPMNTEAFF
v_gene: TRBV12-5
abundance: -
d_gene: -
j_gene: TRBJ1-1

CDR3nt: TGTGCCAGCAGTGAAACCTACCAAATAGAGCAGTACTTC
CDR3aa: CASSETYQIEQYF
v_gene: TRBV2
abundance: once
d_gene: -
j_gene: TRBJ2-7

CDR3nt: TGTGCCAGCAGTCCCGGGTTAGGGGGTTACGAGCAGTACTTC
CDR3aa: CASSPGLGGYEQYF
v_gene: TRBV27
abundance: -
d_gene: -
j_gene: TRBJ2-7